The clone carrying this T cell receptor (beta chain) was seen a single time. Antigen: not known. Donors consisted of healthy bone marrow donors. The data were obtained in a study of cytomegalovirus exposure and HLA in healthy donors. General observations from the study: What a later analysis showed was that several of the most significant clusters appeared linked to common viral pathogens.

The germline CDR1 and CDR2 sequences are LGHNA and YNFKEQ. The ends were cut back, 3 bases at V and 11 bases at J, with 19 bases in the middle. There are 14 residues in the CDR3. In the PCR, 60 Vbeta and 13 Jbeta primers were used. Repertoires were generated with immunoSEQ multiplex PCR, while TCRdb's copy carries only in-frame clones and drops some. The repertoire holds 170,000 or so clones, with about four fifths as singletons. Sequences were obtained from PBMCs. This chain joins TRBV4-2 and TRBJ2-5; D is perhaps TRBD2 (7 bases). The TCR originated in a woman aged 45-59 years in good health and CMV-seronegative. CDR3 region: CASSQGTTEGEQYF. Written as DNA, the CDR3 is TGTGCCAGCAGCCAGGGGACTACTGAGGGGGAGCAGTACTTC.